These 7 T cell receptor beta chains originate from one sample sequenced in a study of identical twins. Each CDR3 protein gets one entry after TCRdb re-called the 5' RACE reads with MiXCR. The sample consists of some 660,000 distinct CDR3 sequences, 8.5% to 9.5% of them appearing once. The sample also formed part of further work on yellow fever vaccine responses in identical twins.

The sequenced sample consisted of PBMCs. The receptors derive from a woman in her late teens or twenties in good health.

The CDR3 region has the DNA TGTGCCAGCAGCTTAGGGGGACTAGCCTCCGAGCAGTACTTC. Residues: CASSLGGLASEQYF. V and J are TRBV5-5 and TRBJ2-7; 9 bases map to TRBD2. CDR1 and CDR2 (germline): SGHKS, YYEKEE (reference sequence). The trim removed 2 bases at V and 6 bases at J, leaving 6 bases unmatched. The CDR3 totals 14 residues.

This clonotype was seen a few times. This sequence joins TRBV27 and TRBJ2-7; D is ambiguous. V lost 6 bases, J lost 3 bases, and 15 bases lay in between. CDR1 is MNHEY, CDR2 SMNVEV, per germline (reference sequence). The CDR3 is 14 amino acids. The CDR3 DNA reads as TGTGCCAGCAGGGAAAGCATTGCAGACTACGAGCAGTACTTC. Translation: CASRESIADYEQYF.

This clonotype was counted a few times. V and J are TRBV6-5 and TRBJ2-7; 8 nucleotides agree with TRBD1. The CDR3 runs to 15 residues. V lost 0 bases, J lost 3 bases, and 4 bases stayed unmatched. The germline V gene encodes CDR1 MNHEY and CDR2 SVGAGI. This CDR3 is CASSYSTTGDYEQYF. The CDR3 DNA is TGTGCCAGCAGTTACTCGACGACAGGGGACTACGAGCAGTACTTC.

This clonotype occurred a few times. A clone one base away is much larger, so this may be a read error. The V and J genes are TRBV10-1 and TRBJ2-2, with TRBD1 as a possible D gene (6 bases). The germline V gene encodes CDR1 WNHNN and CDR2 SYGVQD (reference sequence). This CDR3 region has 13 residues. V lost 5 bases to trimming and J lost 9 bases, with 13 bases between them. Here the CDR3 reads CASSQDSNRELFF. CDR3 coding DNA: TGCGCCAGCAGTCAGGACAGTAACAGGGAGCTGTTTTTT.

This chain connects TRBV2 to TRBJ2-1; TRBD2 agrees at 12 bases. V shed 2 bases and J 4 bases; nucleotides not matched to a gene: 9. CDR3 length: 18 residues. Per germline, CDR1 SNHLY and CDR2 FYNNEI. Here the CDR3 reads CASSERLAGGSLYNEQFF. CDR3 nucleotide sequence: TGTGCCAGCAGTGAACGGCTAGCGGGAGGGTCCCTGTACAATGAGCAGTTCTTC. The whole variable domain, filled in from reference TRBV2 and TRBJ2-1, reads EPEVTQTPSHQVTQMGQEVILRCVPISNHLYFYWYRQILGQKVEFLVSFYNNEISEKSEIFDDQFSVERPDGSNFTLKIRSTKLEDSAMYFCASSERLAGGSLYNEQFFGPGTRLTVL.

The chain carries TRBV2 and TRBJ2-3, with D possibly TRBD2 on 6 matching bases. V lost 3 bases and J 0 bases, leaving 19 bases between the germline ends. Germline V gene data show CDR1 as SNHLY and CDR2 as FYNNEI. The CDR3 consists of 18 residues. The CDR3 spells CASSDRLAKVPSTDTQYF. As DNA, the CDR3 is TGTGCCAGCAGTGATCGGCTAGCGAAGGTTCCTAGCACAGATACGCAGTATTTT.

This clonotype has only a few counts. The chain joins TRBV7-9 to TRBJ1-5; D is perhaps TRBD1 (6 bases). The V end was cut by 5 bases, the J end by 3 bases, with 11 bases between. CDR1 SEHNR and CDR2 FQNEAQ come from the germline V gene (reference sequence). The CDR3 runs 14 residues. The CDR3 region is CASSLTGHNQPQHF. The CDR3 DNA follows: TGTGCCAGCAGCCTTACAGGGCACAATCAGCCCCAGCATTTT.